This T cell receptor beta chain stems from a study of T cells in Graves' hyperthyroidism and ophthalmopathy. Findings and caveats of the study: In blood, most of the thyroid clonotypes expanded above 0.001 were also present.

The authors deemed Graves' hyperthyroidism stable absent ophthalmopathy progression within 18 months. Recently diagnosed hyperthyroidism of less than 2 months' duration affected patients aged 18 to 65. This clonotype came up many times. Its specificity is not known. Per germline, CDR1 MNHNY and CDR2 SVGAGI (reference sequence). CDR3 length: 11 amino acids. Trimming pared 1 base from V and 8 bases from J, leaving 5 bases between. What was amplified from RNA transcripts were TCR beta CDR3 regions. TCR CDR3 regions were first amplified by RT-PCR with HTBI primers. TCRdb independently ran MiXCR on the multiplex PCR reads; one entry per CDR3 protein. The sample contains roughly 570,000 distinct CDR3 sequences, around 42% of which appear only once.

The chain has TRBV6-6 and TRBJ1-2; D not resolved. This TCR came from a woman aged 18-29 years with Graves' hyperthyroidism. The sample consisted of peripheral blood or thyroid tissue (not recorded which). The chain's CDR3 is CASSYFEGYTF. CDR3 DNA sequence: TGTGCCAGCAGTTACTTCGAAGGCTACACCTTC.